The 6 T cell receptor beta chains reported below all come from one sample, sequenced in a study of identical twins. TCRdb called the 5' RACE reads again in MiXCR, with one record for every CDR3 protein. The sample carries hundreds of thousands of distinct CDR3 sequences, about 20% recorded once. These same records also appear under a second study, on T cells expressing NK-cell markers.

The sample taken for sequencing was PBMCs. The receptors shown here come from a woman aged 18-29 years in good health.

The chain employs TRBV15 and TRBJ2-7, with D perhaps TRBD2 (5 bases). The V gene's germline CDR1 is LNHNV and CDR2 YYDKDF (reference sequence). Trimming took 2 bases from V and 3 from J, leaving 17 bases between them. This CDR3 is 16 amino acids long. CDR3 region: CATSRSTHIGDYEQYF. CDR3 DNA: TGTGCCACCAGCAGATCGACCCATATCGGGGACTACGAGCAGTACTTC.

This clonotype was counted between two and nine times. The genes are TRBV15 and TRBJ2-1, with 12 bases that match TRBD2. This CDR3 is 18 amino acids long. After removal of 0 bases from V and 2 bases from J, the junction contained 5 bases not matched to a gene. Germline values: CDR1 LNHNV, CDR2 YYDKDF (reference sequence). The CDR3 DNA reads TGTGCCACCAGCAGAGATCTCGGACTAGCGGGAACCTACAATGAGCAGTTCTTC. Amino acid sequence: CATSRDLGLAGTYNEQFF. The full variable domain, in which reference TRBV15 and TRBJ2-1 provide the parts outside the CDR3, is DAMVIQNPRYQVTQFGKPVTLSCSQTLNHNVMYWYQQKSSQAPKLLFHYYDKDFNNEADTPDNFQSRRPNTSFCFLDIRSPGLGDTAMYLCATSRDLGLAGTYNEQFFGPGTRLTVL.

This clonotype was found a few times. This CDR3 is CSARTVSTGELFF. CDR3 in DNA: TGCAGTGCCAGGACTGTTTCCACCGGGGAGCTGTTTTTT. The chain recombines TRBV20-1 with TRBJ2-2; D possibly corresponds to TRBD2 (5 bases). Looked up from germline, CDR1 is DFQATT and CDR2 is SNEGSKA (reference sequence). The CDR3 has 13 residues. The V end was cut by 6 bases, the J end by 4 bases, with 12 bases between.

V is TRBV7-9 and J is TRBJ2-7; D is uncertain. The CDR3 covers 12 residues. Trimming stripped 5 bases from V and 7 bases from J, with 12 bases between. Looked up from germline, CDR1 is SEHNR and CDR2 is FQNEAQ (reference sequence). The CDR3 DNA reads as TGTGCCAGCAGCATAAGACAAGGGGAGCAGTACTTC. This codes for CASSIRQGEQYF.

The J gene is TRBJ2-3, the V gene TRBV10-3; 12 bases map to TRBD2. The CDR3 is 17 residues long. V dropped 0 bases and J dropped 4; count of bases not matched to a gene: 5. Germline CDR1 reads ENHRY; CDR2 reads SYGVKD. The CDR3 DNA sequence: TGTGCCATCAGTGAGTCCTATCTAGCGGGAGGGGCAGATACGCAGTATTTT. Amino acid sequence: CAISESYLAGGADTQYF.

This clonotype was seen ten or more times. The CDR3 nucleotides are TGTGCCAGCAGTCTCACGGTGGTCGGTACGCAGTATTTT. Its translation: CASSLTVVGTQYF. The V and J genes are TRBV27 and TRBJ2-3; D gene uncertain. Germline V lookup: CDR1 MNHEY, CDR2 SMNVEV (reference sequence). The V end was cut by 5 bases, the J end by 8 bases, with 14 bases between. The length of the CDR3 is 13 residues.